A selection of T cell receptor beta chains follows, all from one sample in a study of graft-versus-host responses after intestinal transplantation. The assay was immunoSEQ multiplex PCR, and TCRdb's table has in-frame clones only and misses some. The sample has about 99,000 clones, over 85% seen once; the top ten hold roughly 1%. These receptors lack a known antigen. Sample: unstimulated CD8+ T cells sorted from spleen or lymph node cells, taken before intestinal transplant. These receptors were taken from a human donor who received an intestinal transplant. The CDR3 runs from the conserved cysteine through the conserved F or W. D genes are given only for firm matches. Only part of the rows carry a size: once, few, many, or a class if the clone is expanded.

v_gene,abundance,j_gene,d_gene,CDR3nt,CDR3aa
TRBV9,NA,TRBJ1-2,TRBD1,TGTGCCAGCAGCGGACCGGGACAGGGCAATGGCTACACCTTC,CASSGPGQGNGYTF
TRBV11-2,NA,TRBJ2-3,NA,TGTGCCAGCAGCTCTAGCACAGATACGCAGTATTTT,CASSSSTDTQYF
TRBV15,NA,TRBJ2-7,TRBD1,TGTGCCACCGGCCAGGACAGGGTCTACGAGCAGTACTTC,CATGQDRVYEQYF
TRBV29-1,NA,TRBJ2-1,TRBD2,TGCAGCCTTAGACTAGTATCGTGGGGGGGGCAGTTCTTC,CSLRLVSWGGQFF
TRBV4-1,NA,TRBJ1-1,NA,TGCGCCAGCAGCCCAATCCTTGGCATGAACACTGAAGCTTTCTTT,CASSPILGMNTEAFF
TRBV9,NA,TRBJ1-4,NA,TGTGCCAGCAGCGGGCAGGGGAATGAAAAACTGTTTTTT,CASSGQGNEKLFF
TRBV6-6,NA,TRBJ2-7,NA,TGTGCCAGCAGGGACGGCGGCAGCTTCCTCTACGAGCAGTACTTC,CASRDGGSFLYEQYF
TRBV15,NA,TRBJ1-4,TRBD1,TGTGCCACCAGCGGGGACAGGGGAACTAATGAAAAACTGTTTTTT,CATSGDRGTNEKLFF
TRBV18,NA,TRBJ2-4,TRBD1,TGTGCCAGCTCACCACCGTGGACAGGTTTGGGTCCCAAAAACATTCAGTACTTC,CASSPPWTGLGPKNIQYF
TRBV9,NA,TRBJ1-2,TRBD1,TGTGCCAGCAGCGGTGAGGGGGCCCACTATGGCTACACCTTC,CASSGEGAHYGYTF
TRBV12-5,NA,TRBJ1-1,NA,TGTGCTAGTGGTTTCGTTCCCTCTGGCATGAACACTGAAGCTTTCTTT,CASGFVPSGMNTEAFF
TRBV6-1,NA,TRBJ2-2,NA,TGTGCCAGCCCGGTCAGCACCGGGGAGCTGTTTTTT,CASPVSTGELFF
TRBV19,NA,TRBJ2-5,TRBD1,TGTGCCAGTACCCCGACAGGGGGCGAAGAGACCCAGTACTTC,CASTPTGGEETQYF
TRBV27,NA,TRBJ2-7,NA,TGTGCCAGCAGTTTAGCGGCGACGAGCTCCTACGAGCAGTACTTC,CASSLAATSSYEQYF
TRBV21-1,NA,TRBJ1-5,NA,TGTGCCAGCAGCAAAGGAACAGGGATTAGCAATCAGCCCCAGCATTTT,CASSKGTGISNQPQHF
TRBV4-1,once,TRBJ2-7,TRBD2,TGCGCCAGCAGCCATCTCCCAACTAGCGGGCTGCACGAGCAGTACTTC,CASSHLPTSGLHEQYF
TRBV9,NA,TRBJ1-1,NA,TGTGCCAGCAGCCAAAGCGGCGTGAACACTGAAGCTTTCTTT,CASSQSGVNTEAFF
TRBV7-3,NA,TRBJ1-1,NA,TGTGCCAGCAGCTTAACGGGACAGAACACTGAAGCTTTCTTT,CASSLTGQNTEAFF
TRBV5-1,once,TRBJ1-2,NA,TGCGCCAGCAGCTTGTTCCTAGCGGAAGGCTACACCTTC,CASSLFLAEGYTF
TRBV2,NA,TRBJ2-7,NA,TGTGCCAGCAGTGGGAGACAGACCACCTACGAGCAGTACTTC,CASSGRQTTYEQYF
TRBV14,once,TRBJ1-1,NA,TGTGCCAGCAGCCAAGAAGGGGCAGATCTGAACACTGAAGCTTTCTTT,CASSQEGADLNTEAFF
TRBV5-4,NA,TRBJ1-6,NA,TGTGCCAGCAGCTTGGTAGAGGGGGGCTATAATTCACCCCTCCACTTT,CASSLVEGGYNSPLHF
TRBV6-4,NA,TRBJ1-1,NA,TGTGCCAGCAGAGAGGACGCATTCAGGAACACTGAAGCTTTCTTT,CASREDAFRNTEAFF
TRBV5-4,NA,TRBJ2-2,TRBD2,TGTGCCAGCAGCTCCTGGACTAGCGGGGGGGGAGACACCGGGGAGCTGTTTTTT,CASSSWTSGGGDTGELFF
TRBV7-8,NA,TRBJ2-3,TRBD2,TGTGCCAGCAGCTTAAGCGGGGGGGACACAGATACGCAGTATTTT,CASSLSGGDTDTQYF
TRBV6-5,NA,TRBJ1-6,NA,TGTGCCAGCAGTTCGGGGGGACCCTACTATAATTCACCCCTCCACTTT,CASSSGGPYYNSPLHF
TRBV7-9,NA,TRBJ2-7,NA,TGTGCCAGCAGCAGGGATACCTACGAGCAGTACTTC,CASSRDTYEQYF
TRBV2,NA,TRBJ2-2,NA,TGTGCCAGCAGTGAATTTGGTAGCGGCACCGGGGAGCTGTTTTTT,CASSEFGSGTGELFF
TRBV11-3,once,TRBJ2-5,TRBD1,TGTGCCAGCAGCTTGCGGACAGGGGGCTCTCGGGAGACCCAGTACTTC,CASSLRTGGSRETQYF
TRBV11-3,NA,TRBJ1-1,NA,TGTGCCAGCAGCCCGGACCCAGAGAACACTGAAGCTTTCTTT,CASSPDPENTEAFF
TRBV9,NA,TRBJ2-3,TRBD2,TGTGCCAGCAGCGTAGTTTCCGGACTAGCCACAGATACGCAGTATTTT,CASSVVSGLATDTQYF
TRBV11-2,NA,TRBJ1-1,NA,TGTGCCAGCAGCTTCATTTCTGAGGGGCCTGGGACTGAAGCTTTCTTT,CASSFISEGPGTEAFF
TRBV19,few,TRBJ2-7,TRBD1,TGTGCCAGTAGTATTAGGGACAGCCCCTACGAGCAGTACTTC,CASSIRDSPYEQYF
TRBV6-6,NA,TRBJ1-1,NA,TGTGCCAGCACCCCGGGGGCCTGGAACACTGAAGCTTTCTTT,CASTPGAWNTEAFF
TRBV9,NA,TRBJ2-5,TRBD1,TGTGCCAGCAGCGTCAGGGACAGGGTGTCAGAGACCCAGTACTTC,CASSVRDRVSETQYF
TRBV11-2,NA,TRBJ1-2,NA,TGTGCCAGCAGCTCGTGGGACCCGGGAGCGAACTATGGCTACACCTTC,CASSSWDPGANYGYTF
TRBV9,NA,TRBJ2-5,NA,TGTGCCAGCAGCGAGGCCGGGGACCAAGAGACCCAGTACTTC,CASSEAGDQETQYF
TRBV7-3,NA,TRBJ2-3,TRBD2,TGTGCCAGCAGCTGGTTCGGGGGGGCCCCCGACACAGATACGCAGTATTTT,CASSWFGGAPDTDTQYF
TRBV7-2,NA,TRBJ2-1,NA,TGTGCCAGCAGCTTTGGGGGTGACAGTCACAATGAGCAGTTCTTC,CASSFGGDSHNEQFF
TRBV4-1,NA,TRBJ2-5,TRBD2,TGCGCCAGCAGCACCGGGACTAGCGGGTTACAAGAGACCCAGTACTTC,CASSTGTSGLQETQYF
TRBV4-2,NA,TRBJ1-1,TRBD1,TGTGCCAGCAGCCAACATACCCCAGGGGGCCTGAACACTGAAGCTTTCTTT,CASSQHTPGGLNTEAFF
TRBV27,NA,TRBJ1-4,TRBD1,TGTGCCAGCGGTGCCGGGACAGGGACAGAAAAACTGTTTTTT,CASGAGTGTEKLFF
TRBV7-9,NA,TRBJ2-7,TRBD1,TGTGCCAGCAGCTGGGACAGCTCCTACGAGCAGTACTTC,CASSWDSSYEQYF
TRBV9,NA,TRBJ1-1,NA,TGTGCCAGCAGCGTAGAAAGTATGAACACTGAAGCTTTCTTT,CASSVESMNTEAFF
TRBV27,NA,TRBJ2-7,TRBD2,TGTGCCAGCAGTGCCGGGACTAGCGCCTACGAGCAGTACTTC,CASSAGTSAYEQYF
TRBV13,NA,TRBJ2-5,TRBD1,TGTGCCAGCAGCTTGGGGACAGGGTACCAAGAGACCCAGTACTTC,CASSLGTGYQETQYF
TRBV7-8,NA,TRBJ2-1,TRBD1,TGTGCCAGCAGCTTAGTCTCATGGGACAGGGAGAGAAATGAGCAGTTCTTC,CASSLVSWDRERNEQFF
TRBV4-1,NA,TRBJ2-1,NA,TGCGCCAGCGGGCTGATAGGGGCTTCCTACAATGAGCAGTTCTTC,CASGLIGASYNEQFF
TRBV6-5,NA,TRBJ1-5,NA,TGTGCCAGCAGTTACGCAGGGCCAGCCTCCAATCAGCCCCAGCATTTT,CASSYAGPASNQPQHF
TRBV6-1,NA,TRBJ1-1,NA,TGTGCCAGCAGTGAAGTAGTGGAGAACACTGAAGCTTTCTTT,CASSEVVENTEAFF
TRBV5-1,NA,TRBJ2-3,TRBD2,TGCGCCAGCAGCTTGATGGGACTAGCGGGGTTTGTGAGCACAGATACGCAGTATTTT,CASSLMGLAGFVSTDTQYF
TRBV4-1,NA,TRBJ1-1,NA,TGCGCCAGCTCTCCGTGGCGGGTAACGAACACTGAAGCTTTCTTT,CASSPWRVTNTEAFF
TRBV12-5,NA,TRBJ1-1,NA,TGTGCTAGTGGGCCCCAGGGTGGGTCGGTTGAAGCTTTCTTT,CASGPQGGSVEAFF
TRBV21-1,NA,TRBJ1-2,NA,TGTGCCAGCAGCAACAAGCAGGGGGAACATACAAACTATGGCTACACCTTC,CASSNKQGEHTNYGYTF
TRBV7-9,NA,TRBJ2-7,NA,TGTGCCAGCAGCCCCACCACGGAAGTACGAGGCGAGCAGTACTTC,CASSPTTEVRGEQYF